The rows below give T cell receptor beta chains drawn from one sample of a study of OX40 agonist ivuxolimab in advanced cancers. Libraries were prepared by immunoSEQ multiplex PCR; TCRdb keeps only in-frame clonotypes and omits some of them. The table records some 48,000 clones, around 79% of them present only once. Source: CD4+ or CD8+ T cells sorted from blood, taken in a trial of the OX40 agonist ivuxolimab. The receptors were sampled from an adult with an advanced solid tumor such as melanoma, head and neck, liver or kidney cancer. Each CDR3 is given with its conserved first and last residue. Fields, in order: CDR3 protein, CDR3 DNA, J gene, clone size, V gene, D gene. D genes are given only for firm matches. Expanded clones get a size class; other rows say once, few or many, or leave the size out.

CASSWGLAGSNEQYF | TGCGCCAGCAGCTGGGGACTAGCGGGAAGCAACGAGCAGTACTTC | TRBJ2-7 | once | TRBV5-1 | TRBD2
CASSKGRTGGYNYGYTF | TGTGCCAGCAGCAAAGGTCGGACAGGGGGCTATAACTATGGCTACACCTTC | TRBJ1-2 | NA | TRBV21-1 | NA
CASSSRDDRSGANVLTF | TGCGCCAGCAGCTCCCGGGACGACAGATCTGGGGCCAACGTCCTGACTTTC | TRBJ2-6 | NA | TRBV5-1 | NA
CASSQGAGPGDEQFF | TGTGCCAGCAGCCAAGGCGCGGGGCCGGGGGATGAGCAGTTCTTC | TRBJ2-1 | few | TRBV4-2 | NA
CASSLYRSGELFF | TGTGCCAGCAGTTTATATCGGTCTGGGGAGCTGTTTTTT | TRBJ2-2 | NA | TRBV27 | NA
CASSERPGLAAGVRGEQYF | TGTGCCAGTAGCGAAAGGCCCGGACTAGCAGCGGGAGTTAGAGGCGAGCAGTACTTC | TRBJ2-7 | few | TRBV19 | TRBD2
CASSPGLAGGSQDTQYF | TGTGCCAGTAGTCCGGGACTAGCGGGAGGATCTCAAGATACGCAGTATTTT | TRBJ2-3 | NA | TRBV19 | TRBD2
CATSRGGSAGELFF | TGTGCCACCAGCAGAGGGGGGAGCGCCGGGGAGCTGTTTTTT | TRBJ2-2 | NA | TRBV15 | NA
CASSISGTGDREQYF | TGCGCCAGCAGCATTTCCGGGACAGGGGATCGCGAGCAGTACTTC | TRBJ2-7 | NA | TRBV5-1 | TRBD1
CASSRYRVDGYTF | TGTGCCAGCAGTCGGTACAGGGTGGATGGCTACACCTTC | TRBJ1-2 | NA | TRBV6-5 | NA